Listed here are 30 T cell receptor beta chains from one sample, sequenced in a study of naive and memory T cell subsets. Amplification of ligated cDNA took four PCR rounds with SP2 and nested alpha and beta constant primers. Each CDR3 protein is one row after TCRdb ran MiXCR on the 5' RACE reads. Among more than 60,000 distinct CDR3 sequences listed, under 10% were seen once. A UMI-containing oligonucleotide was joined by 3' ligation to the TCR cDNA template. The receptor source for this set is a female donor in good health.

This clonotype was recorded many times. This chain uses TRBV7-9 with TRBJ1-2, with unresolved D. Germline V CDR1 and CDR2: SEHNR, FQNEAQ (reference sequence). V gave up 2 bases and J gave up 3 bases, with 7 bases separating them. The CDR3 has 13 residues. CDR3 DNA: TGTGCCAGCAGCTTACCAGGACACTATGGCTACACCTTC. Translated: CASSLPGHYGYTF.

This clonotype was counted many times. The V call is TRBV12-3 or TRBV12-4, the J call TRBJ1-1; 7 bases match TRBD1. V lost 4 bases, J lost 1 base, and 3 bases stayed unmatched. The CDR3 has 14 amino acids. Written as DNA, the CDR3 is TGTGCCAGCAGTTCGACAGGGAGGAACACTGAAGCTTTCTTT. Translated, it gives CASSSTGRNTEAFF.

The table lists this clonotype with many counts. The chain is built from TRBV2 and TRBJ1-1; D is unclear. Trimming took 2 bases from V and 0 from J, leaving 10 bases between them. CDR3 length: 15 residues. The germline V gene encodes CDR1 SNHLY and CDR2 FYNNEI. In DNA form, the CDR3 reads TGTGCCAGCAGTGAAAGGGTACAAATGAACACTGAAGCTTTCTTT. Protein sequence: CASSERVQMNTEAFF.

This clonotype occurred a few times. V usage is TRBV11-2 and J usage is TRBJ2-3; a possible D gene is TRBD2 (5 bases). Germline V gene sequence: CDR1 SGHAT, CDR2 FQNNGV. CDR3 length: 16 amino acids. The V gene lost 6 bases and the J gene lost 8 bases, with 24 bases spanning the gap. The CDR3 loop is CASRPSGSVGIVTQYF. The CDR3 DNA reads TGTGCCAGCAGGCCGAGTGGGAGCGTAGGAATAGTTACGCAGTATTTT.

The rearrangement joins TRBV13 to TRBJ2-7, with D maybe TRBD1 (5 bases). Germline V gives CDR1 PRHDT, CDR2 FYEKMQ (reference sequence). CDR3 length: 16 residues. The ends were cut back, 3 bases at V and 0 bases at J, with 15 bases in the middle. The CDR3 is CASSFSYDSFSYEQYF. The DNA for the CDR3 is TGTGCCAGCAGCTTCAGTTACGACAGCTTCTCCTACGAGCAGTACTTC. The full variable domain, rest sourced from reference TRBV13 and TRBJ2-7, is AAGVIQSPRHLIKEKRETATLKCYPIPRHDTVYWYQQGPGQDPQFLISFYEKMQSDKGSIPDRFSAQQFSDYHSELNMSSLELGDSALYFCASSFSYDSFSYEQYFGPGTRLTVT.

This clonotype was seen at least ten times. The CDR3 region is CASTSSNILYGAYNSPLHF. The CDR3 DNA sequence: TGTGCCAGCACCTCCTCCAATATCCTCTACGGTGCCTATAATTCACCCCTCCACTTT. The chain is built from TRBV6-5 and TRBJ1-6; D gene unclear. V was cut by 7 bases and J by 2 bases, with 24 bases left in between. The CDR3 is 19 residues long. Germline values: CDR1 MNHEY, CDR2 SVGAGI.

The table lists this clonotype with many counts. The V gene is TRBV29-1, the J gene TRBJ1-2, with unresolved D. This CDR3 region has 13 residues. Germline V gene lookup returns CDR1 SQVTM and CDR2 ANQGSEA. Trimming took 0 bases from V and 7 from J, leaving 12 bases between them. This CDR3 reads CSVEETGRGGYTF. Written as DNA, the CDR3 is TGCAGCGTTGAAGAGACGGGCCGGGGTGGCTACACCTTC.

The rearrangement uses TRBV6-2 or TRBV6-3 and TRBJ2-4, with 7 bases fitting TRBD2. Looked up from germline, CDR1 is MNHEY and CDR2 is SVGEGT. The CDR3 has 19 amino acids. V gave up 5 bases and J gave up 0 bases; unmatched junction bases: 16. CDR3 loop: CASSGGGAAPFLAKNIQYF. In nucleotides, the CDR3 is TGTGCCAGCAGTGGGGGGGGTGCCGCACCCTTTCTAGCCAAAAACATTCAGTACTTC.

This clonotype was counted only a few times. The V call is TRBV12-3 or TRBV12-4, the J call TRBJ2-3; tentatively, D is TRBD1 (6 bases). V dropped 6 bases and J dropped 11 bases, with 21 bases sitting between them. This CDR3 contains 14 residues. The CDR3 bases are TGTGCCAGCAGCGAACAGGGTGTCGTCCTCGGGCAGTATTTT. Translation gives CASSEQGVVLGQYF.

The J gene is TRBJ2-7, the V gene TRBV4-1, with D tentatively TRBD1 (5 bases). V shed 4 bases and J shed 1 base, with 8 bases lying between them. The CDR3 extends over 13 amino acids. CDR1 MGHRA and CDR2 YSYEKL come from the germline V gene. CDR3 loop: CASSPQGSYEQYF. The CDR3 nucleotides read TGCGCCAGCAGCCCTCAGGGATCCTACGAGCAGTACTTC.

The sample holds many counts of this clonotype. The J gene is TRBJ2-1, the V gene TRBV7-6; 9 bases line up with TRBD1. The CDR3 contains 16 residues. Germline CDR1 is SGHVS and CDR2 is FNYEAQ. V shed 5 bases, J shed 6 bases, and the junction held 11 bases outside the gene matches. The CDR3 loop is CASSPGQGRVGNEQFF. The CDR3 bases are TGTGCCAGCAGCCCAGGACAGGGGAGGGTGGGCAATGAGCAGTTCTTC. Full variable domain (rest looked up from reference TRBV7-6 and TRBJ2-1): GAGVSQSPRYKVTKRGQDVALRCDPISGHVSLYWYRQALGQGPEFLTYFNYEAQQDKSGLPNDRFSAERPEGSISTLTIQRTEQRDSAMYRCASSPGQGRVGNEQFFGPGTRLTVL.

This clonotype was counted between two and nine times. This rearrangement joins TRBV28 to TRBJ1-6; D ambiguous. This CDR3 is 17 amino acids long. The germline V gene has CDR1 MDHEN and CDR2 SYDVKM. V was pared by 1 base and J by 0 bases, with 10 bases between. The chain's CDR3 is CASSLSAPGSYNSPLHF. The CDR3 DNA sequence: TGTGCCAGCAGTTTATCTGCCCCGGGCTCCTATAATTCACCCCTCCACTTT.

Only a few counts were recorded for this clonotype. V is TRBV6-2 or TRBV6-3 and J is TRBJ2-7, with unresolved D. Trimming left V 2 bases short and J 5 bases short, with 4 bases between. The CDR3 contains 11 residues. Germline-derived CDR1 and CDR2 are MNHEY and SVGEGT. This CDR3 reads CASSYPDEQYF. CDR3 coding DNA: TGTGCCAGCAGTTACCCGGACGAGCAGTACTTC.

This clonotype has a count of ten or more. V and J are TRBV4-1 and TRBJ1-1, with 7 bases lining up with TRBD1. The junction had 3 bases not matched to a gene; V was cut back by 2 bases and J by 0 bases. The CDR3 sequence is 15 residues long. Germline assignment: CDR1 MGHRA and CDR2 YSYEKL. The CDR3 sequence is CASSQSGQMNTEAFF. The DNA of the CDR3 is TGCGCCAGCAGCCAATCGGGACAGATGAACACTGAAGCTTTCTTT.

This clonotype was observed at least ten times. The chain couples TRBV11-2 to TRBJ1-5, with TRBD1 as a possible D gene (5 bases). The V and J ends lost 3 bases and 6 bases respectively, with 6 bases between them. Per the germline V gene, CDR1 is SGHAT and CDR2 is FQNNGV. The CDR3 is made up of 12 amino acids. The CDR3 here is CASSFGGQPQHF. The CDR3 DNA reads TGTGCCAGCAGCTTTGGGGGTCAGCCCCAGCATTTT.

This clonotype was observed a few times. The chain employs TRBV28 and TRBJ1-2; D is undetermined. The CDR3 is 15 residues long. Germline CDR1 and CDR2: MDHEN and SYDVKM. Between the trimmed V and J ends, which lost 0 bases and 5 bases, there was a span of 13 bases. The CDR3 DNA reads TGTGCCAGCAGTTTATGGTCCGAATCTTCATATGGCTACACCTTC. Its translation is CASSLWSESSYGYTF.

This clonotype was detected ten times or more. The chain combines TRBV9 with TRBJ1-2, with a tentative D call TRBD1 (5 bases). There are 15 residues in the CDR3. Germline V gene lookup returns CDR1 SGDLS and CDR2 YYNGEE. Trimming took 0 bases from V and 13 from J, leaving 22 bases between them. The CDR3 sequence: CASSVAAGPTSGTTF. CDR3 nucleotides: TGTGCCAGCAGCGTAGCCGCAGGGCCCACTTCGGGCACCACCTTC.

CDR3 DNA sequence: TGTGCCAGCAGCCGAGCATTTGGGACAGACCCTTCAGGCGAGCAGTACTTC. It codes for CASSRAFGTDPSGEQYF. The chain links TRBV14 to TRBJ2-7, with 7 positions matching TRBD1. The germline V gene encodes CDR1 SGHDN and CDR2 FVKESK. CDR3 length: 17 residues. The ends lost 4 bases at V and 6 bases at J; junction bases unmatched: 18.

The sample holds a few counts of this clonotype. The chain employs TRBV12-3 or TRBV12-4 and TRBJ2-1, with TRBD2 matching 9 bases. The CDR3 is 15 amino acids. V lost 1 base and J lost 7; bases outside the gene matches: 5. In DNA, the CDR3 is TGTGCCAGCAGTTTAGTGGCGGGAGGGCAAAATGAGCAGTTCTTC. Protein: CASSLVAGGQNEQFF.

This clonotype has just a few counts. The V gene is TRBV7-2, the J gene TRBJ2-2; the match to TRBD2 covers 9 bases. Trimming removed 5 bases from V and 7 bases from J; junction bases left unmatched: 8. This CDR3 contains 15 residues. Germline V gene data show CDR1 as SGHTA and CDR2 as FQGNSA. Here the CDR3 DNA reads TGTGCCAGCAGCCCGCGGGGGGGCCGTTTCGGGGAGCTGTTTTTT. Protein product: CASSPRGGRFGELFF.

The table lists this clonotype with many counts. This CDR3 is CASSQDRTASYEQYF. Written as DNA, the CDR3 is TGTGCCAGCAGCCAAGATCGTACAGCTTCCTACGAGCAGTACTTC. The gene calls are TRBV14 and TRBJ2-7, with D unresolved. V lost 0 bases and J lost 1, with 10 bases in between. CDR3 length: 15 residues. Germline loops: CDR1 SGHDN, CDR2 FVKESK.

This clonotype turned up a few times. J is TRBJ2-3 and V is TRBV29-1; TRBD2 matches at 10 bases. The CDR3 has 14 residues. CDR1 is SQVTM, CDR2 ANQGSEA, per germline. V lost 3 bases, J lost 2 bases, and 2 bases stayed unmatched. The DNA of the CDR3 is TGCAGCGTTGATACTAGCGGGGTCACAGATACGCAGTATTTT. Translated, it gives CSVDTSGVTDTQYF.

This clonotype was seen a few times. The chain is built from TRBV12-3 or TRBV12-4 and TRBJ2-7, with D possibly TRBD2 on 6 matching bases. The CDR3 loop spans 13 amino acids. The V end lost 6 bases, the J end lost 6 bases, and 15 bases lay between the germline ends. The CDR3 sequence: CASSLGPGVEQYF. CDR3 DNA: TGTGCCAGCAGCCTGGGACCGGGGGTCGAGCAGTACTTC.

Many counts were recorded for this clonotype. This chain links TRBV20-1 with TRBJ2-5; D unclear. Germline CDR1 reads DFQATT; CDR2 reads SNEGSKA (reference sequence). The CDR3 has 12 amino acids. V was pared by 3 bases and J by 2 bases, with 7 bases between. The CDR3 loop is CSASVGQETQYF. CDR3 nucleotide sequence: TGCAGTGCTAGCGTGGGTCAAGAGACCCAGTACTTC.

The chain is built from TRBV2 and TRBJ1-5; D not resolved. V lost 6 bases to trimming and J lost 3 bases, with 9 bases between them. This CDR3 has 13 residues. CDR1 and CDR2 (germline): SNHLY, FYNNEI. This CDR3 is CASRGRSNQPQHF. The CDR3 nucleotides read TGTGCCAGCAGGGGGAGGTCCAATCAGCCCCAGCATTTT.

The J gene is TRBJ1-3, the V gene TRBV12-5; D unresolved. Germline CDR1 is LGHNT and CDR2 is FRNRAP. The CDR3 loop spans 16 amino acids. V was shortened by 0 bases and J by 0 bases, with 9 bases between the two germline ends. The CDR3 sequence: CASGLVLSDSGNTIYF. In DNA form, the CDR3 reads TGTGCTAGTGGTTTGGTACTGTCGGACTCTGGAAACACCATATATTTT.

This clonotype was seen a handful of times. The chain combines TRBV5-1 with TRBJ2-7; D not resolved. The germline V gene has CDR1 SGHRS and CDR2 YFSETQ. V was cut by 0 bases and J by 0 bases, with 10 bases left in between. This CDR3 region has 15 residues. This chain's CDR3 is CASSLEGASSYEQYF. DNA for the CDR3: TGCGCCAGCAGCTTGGAAGGAGCTAGCTCCTACGAGCAGTACTTC.

The V call is TRBV7-3, the J call TRBJ1-2; D remains ambiguous. The CDR3 contains 13 residues. Trimming removed 2 bases at V and 7 bases at J, with 11 bases between. Germline V CDR1 and CDR2: SGHTA, FQGTGA. CDR3 DNA sequence: TGTGCCAGCAGCTTAGGAGGGTCGGGTGGCTACACCTTC. Protein: CASSLGGSGGYTF.

The V gene is TRBV7-3, the J gene TRBJ2-4, with 10 bases matching TRBD2. V shed 5 bases and J 3 bases; nucleotides not matched to a gene: 7. CDR3 length: 16 residues. Per the germline V gene, CDR1 is SGHTA and CDR2 is FQGTGA. The CDR3 nucleotides read TGTGCCAGCAGCCCCGAGCGGGGGGGCGTCAAAAACATTCAGTACTTC. This gives the protein CASSPERGGVKNIQYF.

The chain carries TRBV11-2 and TRBJ2-1; maybe TRBD2 (6 bases). CDR3 length equals 16 residues. V was cut by 6 bases and J by 5 bases, with 20 bases left in between. Germline V gene lookup returns CDR1 SGHAT and CDR2 FQNNGV. The CDR3 DNA sequence: TGTGCCAGCAGGATGTGGGGGAGGCGGGCCGACAATGAGCAGTTCTTC. This encodes CASRMWGRRADNEQFF.